This T cell receptor beta chain was sequenced for a study of blood T cell repertoires in COVID-19. Methods used by the authors: Reference gene primers were amplified, and this amplification served to estimate nucleated cell counts. Using immunoSEQ multiplex PCR, the repertoire was profiled, and TCRdb retains in-frame clones only, with some absent. The V and J calls and clone size were taken over from that table, and D and trimming were inferred from the DNA. The table shows some 500,000 clones, with about 88% occurring only once. Germline-derived CDR1 and CDR2 are SGHNT and YYREEE (reference sequence). This CDR3 is 15 amino acids long. V was shortened by 2 bases and J by 6 bases, with 18 bases between the two germline ends.

The source is a woman aged 45-59 years with COVID-19, enrolled during active disease. This sequence joins TRBV5-4 and TRBJ2-7; tentatively, D is TRBD2 (6 bases). Sequenced material: peripheral blood. The CDR3, as DNA: TGTGCCAGCAGCTTCCGGGACTCCACCCCCCTCGAGCAGTACTTC. As protein: CASSFRDSTPLEQYF. The whole variable domain, remainder taken from reference TRBV5-4 and TRBJ2-7, is ETGVTQSPTHLIKTRGQQVTLRCSSQSGHNTVSWYQQALGQGPQFIFQYYREEENGRGNFPPRFSGLQFPNYSSELNVNALELDDSALYLCASSFRDSTPLEQYFGPGTRLTVT.